This T cell receptor (beta chain) originates from a study of blood T cell repertoires in COVID-19. The CDR3 runs 15 residues. V lost 3 bases, J lost 1 base, and 4 bases stayed unmatched. CDR1 MNHEY and CDR2 SMNVEV come from the germline V gene (reference sequence). This clone has more than one count but fewer than ten. Produced via immunoSEQ multiplex PCR; TCRdb's table is partial and in-frame only. Among approximately 89,000 clones, over 70% were seen once, and the ten largest hold less than 25%. Sequencing was performed on peripheral blood. The rearrangement joins TRBV27 to TRBJ2-3; 7 bases agree with TRBD2. This TCR was recovered from a man between 65 and 79 years old with acute or convalescent COVID-19. The CDR3 coding sequence is TGTGCCAGCAGTTTGTCGAGCGGGGGCACAGATACGCAGTATTTT. Translated, it gives CASSLSSGGTDTQYF.